This T cell receptor (beta chain) was recorded in a study of cytomegalovirus exposure and HLA in healthy donors. TCRdb's table, derived via immunoSEQ multiplex PCR, lists solely in-frame clones and lacks some. This table holds 150,000 to 250,000 clones, 84% found once. Germline V gives CDR1 SGHRS, CDR2 YFSETQ. The CDR3 runs 15 residues. With 0 bases clipped from V and 4 bases from J, the junction kept 5 bases outside the gene matches. The sequence derives from a woman aged 30 to 39 in good health and CMV-seropositive. Sequencing was done on a sample of PBMCs. The genes are TRBV5-1 and TRBJ2-5, with 8 bases aligning to TRBD2. The CDR3 sequence: CASSLGSGRGETQYF. The CDR3 DNA reads TGCGCCAGCAGCTTGGGGAGCGGGAGAGGAGAGACCCAGTACTTC.